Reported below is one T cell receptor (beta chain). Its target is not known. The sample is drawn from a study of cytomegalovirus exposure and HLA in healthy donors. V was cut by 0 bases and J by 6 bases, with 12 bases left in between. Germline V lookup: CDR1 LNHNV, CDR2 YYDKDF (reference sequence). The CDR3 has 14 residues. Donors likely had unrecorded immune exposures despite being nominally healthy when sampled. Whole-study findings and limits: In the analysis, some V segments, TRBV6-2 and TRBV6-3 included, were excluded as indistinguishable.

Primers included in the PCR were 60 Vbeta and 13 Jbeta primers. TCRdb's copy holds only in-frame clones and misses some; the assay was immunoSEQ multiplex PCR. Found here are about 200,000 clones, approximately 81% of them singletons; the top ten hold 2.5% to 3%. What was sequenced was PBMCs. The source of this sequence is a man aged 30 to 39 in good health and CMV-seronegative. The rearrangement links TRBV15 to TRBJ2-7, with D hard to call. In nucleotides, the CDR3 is TGTGCCACCAGCAGAGATAGCCCCGCGGCCGAGCAGTACTTC. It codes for CATSRDSPAAEQYF. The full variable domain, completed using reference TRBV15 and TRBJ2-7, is DAMVIQNPRYQVTQFGKPVTLSCSQTLNHNVMYWYQQKSSQAPKLLFHYYDKDFNNEADTPDNFQSRRPNTSFCFLDIRSPGLGDTAMYLCATSRDSPAAEQYFGPGTRLTVT.